Below, 20 T cell receptor beta chains from the same sample are listed, as sequenced in a study of shared clonotypes between healthy human individuals. Naive CD8 cells comprised CD45RO-negative, CCR7-positively selected cells, excluding terminally differentiated effector memory CD45RA+ cells. Libraries were prepared by immunoSEQ multiplex PCR; TCRdb keeps only in-frame clonotypes and omits some of them. The sample contains over 2,000,000 clones, 93% of which appear only once. The sample taken for sequencing was naive CD8+ T cells from PBMCs. These TCRs come from a man aged 18 to 30 in good health. Some clones in this sample may be carry-over from other donors' samples.

The V call is TRBV11-2, the J call TRBJ1-3, with D possibly TRBD1 on 6 matching bases. V lost 11 bases and J lost 4, with 12 bases in between. Germline CDR1 is SGHAT and CDR2 is FQNNGV. The CDR3 extends over 12 amino acids. CDR3 sequence: CAWRGRGNTIYF. The CDR3 DNA reads as TGTGCCTGGCGGGGGCGCGGAAACACCATATATTTT.

This clone occurred a few times. The V and J genes are TRBV28 and TRBJ1-4; D ambiguous. The CDR3 contains 12 residues. V was clipped by 9 bases and J by 7 bases, with 12 bases between them. Germline V CDR1 and CDR2: MDHEN, SYDVKM. The CDR3 DNA follows: TGTGCCAGTAAAGATTGGGGTGAAAAACTGTTTTTT. Protein: CASKDWGEKLFF.

This sequence joins TRBV28 and TRBJ2-2; maybe TRBD1 (6 bases). From germline, CDR1 is MDHEN and CDR2 SYDVKM. The CDR3 totals 17 residues. With 5 bases removed from V and 5 bases from J, the gap between germline ends came to 21 bases. The CDR3 DNA sequence: TGTGCCAGCAGTGTAAGACAGGTTAATCGTCGGACCGGGGAGCTGTTTTTT. This sequence encodes CASSVRQVNRRTGELFF.

V usage is TRBV19 and J usage is TRBJ1-1; the D is unclear. Trimming removed 8 bases at V and 5 bases at J, with 12 bases between. The CDR3 is 12 amino acids. Looked up from germline, CDR1 is LNHDA and CDR2 is SQIVND (reference sequence). DNA of the CDR3: TGTGCCAGTTCACGCGAGGGTACTGAAGCTTTCTTT. This encodes CASSREGTEAFF.

This rearrangement joins TRBV4-1 to TRBJ2-5; 12 nucleotides align to TRBD1. Germline V lookup: CDR1 MGHRA, CDR2 YSYEKL. CDR3 size: 17 residues. The J segment lost 5 bases and the V segment lost 3 bases, leaving 10 bases of the junction unmatched. CDR3 coding DNA: TGCGCCAGCAGCCAGGGACCGGGACAGGGGGCATCGGAGACCCAGTACTTC. Translation gives CASSQGPGQGASETQYF.

This chain links TRBV19 with TRBJ2-1; maybe TRBD1 (8 bases). Germline CDR1 LNHDA, CDR2 SQIVND (reference sequence). V was cut by 6 bases and J by 7 bases, with 19 bases left in between. This CDR3 has 15 residues. The CDR3: CASRMDREGGNEQFF. The CDR3 nucleotides read TGTGCCAGTAGGATGGACAGGGAGGGAGGGAATGAGCAGTTCTTC.

This clone was counted a few times. This chain links TRBV27 with TRBJ1-1; D possibly corresponds to TRBD1 (6 bases). This CDR3 comprises 14 residues. Trimming took off 6 bases at V and 3 bases at J, with 14 bases between the two ends. Germline V gene sequence: CDR1 MNHEY, CDR2 SMNVEV (reference sequence). The CDR3 protein is CASRKDRGDTEAFF. Here the CDR3 DNA reads TGTGCCAGCAGGAAGGACAGAGGGGACACTGAAGCTTTCTTT.

Notes on this clone: Other DNA sequences from this sample encode an identical CDR3 as well. The V gene is TRBV7-3, the J gene TRBJ2-2; the D call may be TRBD1 or TRBD2 (5 bases each). This CDR3 region has 13 residues. CDR1 is SGHTA and CDR2 is FQGTGA in the germline V gene. The V gene lost 3 bases and the J gene lost 4 bases, with 6 bases spanning the gap. In nucleotides, the CDR3 is TGTGCCAGCAGCTTTGGGGGCACCGGGGAGCTGTTTTTT. Translated, it gives CASSFGGTGELFF.

The chain carries TRBV28 and TRBJ2-5, with 8 bases aligning to TRBD1. V lost 3 bases to trimming and J lost 1 base; unmatched junction nucleotides: 1. Per the germline V gene, CDR1 is MDHEN and CDR2 is SYDVKM. The length of the CDR3 is 14 residues. CDR3 in amino acids: CASSFGTGQETQYF. DNA for the CDR3: TGTGCCAGCAGTTTTGGGACAGGCCAAGAGACCCAGTACTTC.

The rearrangement links TRBV10-3 to TRBJ2-1; D is possibly TRBD2 (5 bases). CDR3 size: 14 residues. The germline V gene has CDR1 ENHRY and CDR2 SYGVKD. Trimming removed 5 bases from V and 3 bases from J, with 11 bases in between. The DNA for the CDR3 is TGTGCCATCAGTCCCTTGGCGGGCTACAATGAGCAGTTCTTC. This codes for CAISPLAGYNEQFF.

The rearrangement uses TRBV27 and TRBJ2-1, with 9 positions matching TRBD1. V lost 6 bases and J lost 4; bases outside the gene matches: 13. Germline V CDR1 and CDR2: MNHEY, SMNVEV (reference sequence). The CDR3 is 17 residues long. The CDR3 coding sequence is TGTGCCAGCAGCCCGTCCCCCGGGACAGGGAATTACAATGAGCAGTTCTTC. Protein: CASSPSPGTGNYNEQFF.

The chain combines TRBV28 with TRBJ1-1; D is unresolved. V shed 7 bases and J shed 3 bases, with 12 bases lying between them. Germline CDR1 is MDHEN and CDR2 is SYDVKM. CDR3 length: 13 amino acids. DNA for the CDR3: TGTGCCAGCACTCAAAGTTGGGACACTGAAGCTTTCTTT. Its translation: CASTQSWDTEAFF.

V and J are TRBV7-2 and TRBJ2-7; D is unresolved. V was trimmed by 3 bases and J by 6 bases, leaving 12 bases between them. The CDR3 runs 13 residues. Germline V gene data show CDR1 as SGHTA and CDR2 as FQGNSA. As DNA, the CDR3 is TGTGCCAGCAGCTTTAGGGTCCTAGGCGAGCAGTACTTC. The encoded protein is CASSFRVLGEQYF.

The chain carries TRBV7-3 and TRBJ2-6; D is uncertain. Looked up from germline, CDR1 is SGHTA and CDR2 is FQGTGA. This CDR3 spans 16 amino acids. Trimming removed 1 base from V and 2 bases from J, with 9 bases in between. CDR3 coding DNA: TGTGCCAGCAGCTTAAGGCGGCAAGCTGGGGCCAACGTCCTGACTTTC. Translated, it gives CASSLRRQAGANVLTF. Drawing the rest from reference TRBV7-3 and TRBJ2-6, the complete variable domain is GAGVSQTPSNKVTEKGKYVELRCDPISGHTALYWYRQSLGQGPEFLIYFQGTGAADDSGLPNDRFFAVRPEGSVSTLKIQRTERGDSAVYLCASSLRRQAGANVLTFGAGSRLTVL.

The chain combines TRBV18 with TRBJ2-7; D uncertain. Trimming took 2 bases from V and 0 from J, leaving 11 bases between them. Germline assignment: CDR1 KGHSH and CDR2 LQKENI. This CDR3 has 15 amino acids. The CDR3 DNA reads as TGTGCCAGCTCACCAGCCCGCTCCAGCTCCTACGAGCAGTACTTC. Protein sequence: CASSPARSSSYEQYF.

This chain links TRBV14 with TRBJ2-1; 7 bases are a match to TRBD2. The germline V gene has CDR1 SGHDN and CDR2 FVKESK. The CDR3 totals 14 residues. The V segment lost 1 base and the J segment 4 bases; nucleotides outside the gene matches: 1. CDR3 region: CASSQGGRYNEQFF. In nucleotides, the CDR3 is TGTGCCAGCAGCCAAGGCGGGAGATACAATGAGCAGTTCTTC.

The chain's CDR3 is CASSLVKREGPYNEQFF. The CDR3 nucleotides read TGCGCCAGCAGCCTCGTCAAGCGGGAGGGCCCCTACAATGAGCAGTTCTTC. V gene TRBV4-1 combines with J gene TRBJ2-1, with TRBD2 matching over 10 bases. The germline CDR1 and CDR2 sequences are MGHRA and YSYEKL. The V segment lost 4 bases and the J segment 2 bases; nucleotides outside the gene matches: 8. The CDR3 has 17 residues.

As regards this clone: Germline is not matched at one junction end, which may reflect a read error. This rearrangement joins TRBV15 to TRBJ2-4; D unresolved. Germline CDR1 is LNHNV and CDR2 is YYDKDF (reference sequence). The CDR3 has 17 residues. CDR3 in amino acids: CATSRDLQPSKKSIQYF. The CDR3 DNA follows: TGTGCCACCAGCAGAGATCTTCAGCCATCCAAAAAAAGCATTCAGTACTTC.

This chain connects TRBV28 to TRBJ2-1; 11 positions match TRBD2. Trimming cost V 4 bases and J 4 bases; bases outside gene matches: 3. Germline V gene data show CDR1 as MDHEN and CDR2 as SYDVKM. This CDR3 contains 15 residues. CDR3 coding DNA: TGTGCCAGCAGTTGGACTAGCGGGCCATACAATGAGCAGTTCTTC. Its translation: CASSWTSGPYNEQFF.

The chain uses TRBV27 and TRBJ2-1; D remains unclear. Germline V gene sequence: CDR1 MNHEY, CDR2 SMNVEV (reference sequence). This CDR3 has 16 amino acids. Trimming took 6 bases from V and 1 from J, leaving 16 bases between them. The CDR3: CASSLGLSSSYNEQFF. The CDR3 DNA is TGTGCCAGCAGCCTCGGGCTTTCTAGTTCCTACAATGAGCAGTTCTTC.